Listed below are T cell receptor beta chains from one sample, sequenced in a study of blood T cell repertoires in COVID-19. TCRdb keeps only in-frame clones here, not all; method: immunoSEQ multiplex PCR. The sample lists about 280,000 clones, approximately 80% seen once, with more than 4% in the top ten. The source material was PBMCs or T cells enriched from blood (not recorded which). The origin of the receptors is a middle-aged man who had been exposed to COVID-19. Each CDR3 is given with its conserved first and last residue. Fields, in order: V gene, CDR3 protein.

TRBV7-9	CASSFQGERAGYTF
TRBV10-2	CASKAAGTSSNEQFF
TRBV5-4	CASSRAAPQSGGYTF
TRBV6-5	CASSYGQSNEKLFF
TRBV4-1	CASSQGQLDGNEQYF
TRBV18	CASSPGLAGDTQYF
TRBV2	CAIRSTGRNQPQHF
TRBV28	CASSYSIDRGRSQLFF
TRBV30	CAWRLAGGQEQFF
TRBV7-2	CASSLEQGSNQPQHF
TRBV9	CASSSRLPHEQFF
TRBV27	CASSRYPNPGLADEQYF
TRBV19	CASRGQSQETQYF
TRBV18	CASSPPGLAGVRDTQYF
TRBV29-1	CSAESSYNEQFF
TRBV24-1	CATSGDRGTEAFF
TRBV27	CASKGRGWGTDTQYF
TRBV10-3	CAISEQAGKTLTRAFF
TRBV19	CASSIDAGGTGELFF
TRBV19	CASNPQISNTGELFF
TRBV2	CASRAQVDTQYF
TRBV3-1/TRBV3-2	CASSQAVSNTEAFF
TRBV9	CASREGINNSPLHF
TRBV5-5	CASSKTPGQGNQPQHF
TRBV29-1	CSGQGFGNTIYF
TRBV18	CASSATGGYEQYF
TRBV12-3/TRBV12-4	CASRGGEFSEQFF
TRBV29-1	CSVGHRGGYTF
TRBV5-5	CASSLAVSGLLQFF
TRBV7-8	CASSPLTSALVNQPQHF
TRBV6-5	CASSRTSGYGELFF
TRBV3-1/TRBV3-2	CASRGTGTEAFF
TRBV27	CASSSTSGGGNEQFF
TRBV30	CAWSSRGGNQPQHF
TRBV6-1	CASSEKTGVESPLHF
TRBV5-5	CASSLVPPLQETQYF
TRBV9	CASSVSGQDTQYF
TRBV2	CASRRRDYNYGYTF
TRBV24-1	CATSAGGAYEQYF
TRBV7-9	CASSLGAPGELFF
TRBV6-1	CASTETGGAWEKLFF
TRBV6-5	CASTIGGETDTQYF
TRBV18	CASSPEDSYTGELFF
TRBV3-1/TRBV3-2	CASSPGLAGVSGANVLTF
TRBV5-6	CASSWWSGVSGNTIYF
TRBV6-6	CASSPQTRNTIYF
TRBV10-3	CAIGRESGEQYF
TRBV6-2/TRBV6-3	CASSYGGNEQYF
TRBV18	CASSPSAANYGYTF
TRBV15	CATSSPYRLAGTDTQYF
TRBV15	CATSLDRGGYGYTF
TRBV20-1	CSATRERRAFF
TRBV7-9	CASSQQGGNTIYF